The source of this T cell receptor (beta chain) is a study of a mutant IDH1 vaccine in newly diagnosed glioma. Looking at the study overall: Patients arrived already treated with radiotherapy, temozolomide, or both, most having had both. Findings and caveats of the study: Apparently, pseudoprogression bore no relation to changes among the top peripheral T cell clonotypes. Across multiple MHC alleles, around 93% of patients had vaccine-induced responses.

Sample time point: baseline, week 1 (first vaccination visit). Regarding treatment: pre-vaccination baseline after standard-of-care therapy. About this clone: Its target is unknown.

Germline V gene data show CDR1 as KGHSH and CDR2 as LQKENI. V lost 1 base to trimming and J lost 5 bases, with 11 bases between them. This CDR3 has 14 residues. Sequenced by immunoSEQ multiplex PCR; TCRdb stores in-frame clones only, minus some. This sample has 23,000 or so clones, with approximately 90% found just once. This sample comprised PBMCs, obtained from a glioma patient treated with radiotherapy, temozolomide or both. The gene calls are TRBV18 and TRBJ1-1; a weak D match, TRBD1 (5 bases). This receptor was taken from a man aged 30-40 years with glioma. The CDR3 nucleotides read TGTGCCAGCTCACCACGCAGCGGGGGGACTGAAGCTTTCTTT. This gives the protein CASSPRSGGTEAFF. The full variable domain, with the rest looked up from reference TRBV18 and TRBJ1-1, is NAGVMQNPRHLVRRRGQEARLRCSPMKGHSHVYWYRQLPEEGLKFMVYLQKENIIDESGMPKERFSAEFPKEGPSILRIQQVVRGDSAAYFCASSPRSGGTEAFFGQGTRLTVV.